The source of this T cell receptor beta chain is a study of cytomegalovirus exposure and HLA in healthy donors. The CDR3 loop spans 16 amino acids. The V and J ends lost 2 bases and 5 bases, in that order; junction bases with no gene match: 13. Germline values: CDR1 GTSNPN, CDR2 SVGIG (reference sequence). General observations from the study: In a later analysis, parvovirus B19, influenza, CMV and Epstein-Barr virus appeared linked to several top co-occurrence clusters. A later examination showed that TCR association rates differed by HLA locus, with DRB1 most and HLA-C fewest.

Nominally healthy donors provided the samples, though records likely missed some immune exposures. About this clone: Its antigen is as yet unknown.

Amplification used 60 Vbeta primers and 13 Jbeta primers. Sequencing used immunoSEQ multiplex PCR; TCRdb keeps in-frame clones, though not all of them. The table has more than 75,000 clones, about 90% seen once. Sequences were obtained from PBMCs. This receptor was identified in a man aged 18 to 30 in good health and CMV-seronegative. The chain carries TRBV30 and TRBJ2-5; 8 nucleotides line up with TRBD2. The CDR3 DNA is TGTGCCTGGAGTTCCTTCTTAGCGGGATTACGCGAGACCCAGTACTTC. This codes for CAWSSFLAGLRETQYF.